A single sample gave rise to the 13 T cell receptor beta chains below, sequenced in a study of blood T cell repertoires in COVID-19. Repertoires were generated with immunoSEQ multiplex PCR, while TCRdb's copy carries only in-frame clones and drops some. The data contain some 200,000 clones, around 82% of them singletons. Material for sequencing was peripheral blood. The receptors originated from a woman aged 55 to 70 with acute or convalescent COVID-19.

The chain couples TRBV12-3 or TRBV12-4 to TRBJ1-2; tentative D call: TRBD1 (5 bases). The CDR3 totals 13 residues. V was clipped by 3 bases and J by 6 bases, with 11 bases between them. The CDR3: CASSFGGTNGYTF. The CDR3 DNA follows: TGTGCCAGCAGTTTTGGGGGGACTAATGGCTACACCTTC.

The chain recombines TRBV11-2 with TRBJ1-1; TRBD1 agrees at 7 bases. The V gene's germline CDR1 is SGHAT and CDR2 FQNNGV. Trimming removed 0 bases from V and 1 base from J; junction bases left unmatched: 5. The length of the CDR3 is 16 residues. CDR3: CASSLDPRTGNTEAFF. The DNA of the CDR3 is TGTGCCAGCAGCTTAGACCCCAGGACAGGGAACACTGAAGCTTTCTTT. Supplemented by reference TRBV11-2 and TRBJ1-1, the full variable domain reads EAGVAQSPRYKIIEKRQSVAFWCNPISGHATLYWYQQILGQGPKLLIQFQNNGVVDDSQLPKDRFSAERLKGVDSTLKIQPAKLEDSAVYLCASSLDPRTGNTEAFFGQGTRLTVV.

The chain couples TRBV29-1 to TRBJ2-7; D might be TRBD1 (5 bases). This CDR3 contains 11 residues. Trimming pared 8 bases from V and 5 bases from J, leaving 13 bases between. Germline V gives CDR1 SQVTM, CDR2 ANQGSEA. Here the CDR3 reads CSTSWGHEQYF. DNA for the CDR3: TGCAGCACAAGTTGGGGCCACGAGCAGTACTTC.

The genes are TRBV2 and TRBJ2-7; maybe TRBD2 (6 bases). The CDR3 loop spans 13 amino acids. Germline lookup yields CDR1 SNHLY and CDR2 FYNNEI. Trimming pared 10 bases from V and 5 bases from J, leaving 18 bases between. The DNA of the CDR3 is TGTGCCACCTCGACATTGGGGGGACACGAGCAGTACTTC. Its protein product is CATSTLGGHEQYF.

The table lists this clone with a few counts. The V call is TRBV2, the J call TRBJ1-1; 9 bases fit TRBD1. Germline-derived CDR1 and CDR2 are SNHLY and FYNNEI. The CDR3 has 14 amino acids. Trimming cost V 7 bases and J 4 bases; bases outside gene matches: 7. CDR3 nucleotides: TGTGCCAGCAATCGACAGGGGGATGGCACTGAAGCTTTCTTT. It yields the protein CASNRQGDGTEAFF. Supplemented by reference TRBV2 and TRBJ1-1, the full variable domain reads EPEVTQTPSHQVTQMGQEVILRCVPISNHLYFYWYRQILGQKVEFLVSFYNNEISEKSEIFDDQFSVERPDGSNFTLKIRSTKLEDSAMYFCASNRQGDGTEAFFGQGTRLTVV.

The rearrangement joins TRBV13 to TRBJ1-1; the D gene is possibly TRBD1 (5 bases). The CDR3 loop spans 14 amino acids. CDR1 is PRHDT and CDR2 is FYEKMQ in the germline V gene (reference sequence). V lost 2 bases and J 7 bases, leaving 14 bases between the germline ends. DNA of the CDR3: TGTGCCAGCAGCTTATGGGCCAGGGAAGTTGAAGCTTTCTTT. Protein: CASSLWAREVEAFF.

The DNA for the CDR3 is TGTGCCAGCAGCCCACCTGGGCTTTACGAGCAGTACTTC. This translates into CASSPPGLYEQYF. The chain couples TRBV11-1 to TRBJ2-7; no definite D call. V lost 5 bases and J lost 4, with 12 bases in between. The CDR3 has 13 amino acids. Germline assignment: CDR1 SGHAT and CDR2 FQDESV (reference sequence).

The chain has TRBV18 and TRBJ1-2; D is possibly TRBD1 (5 bases). Trimming left V 0 bases short and J 6 bases short, with 8 bases between. This CDR3 is 13 amino acids long. The germline gives CDR1 KGHSH, CDR2 LQKENI. CDR3 nucleotides: TGTGCCAGCTCACCACCGGGGGGAAATGGCTACACCTTC. Its protein is CASSPPGGNGYTF.

The chain couples TRBV6-6 to TRBJ1-5; perhaps TRBD1 as D (5 bases). Germline lookup yields CDR1 MNHNY and CDR2 SVGAGI (reference sequence). The CDR3 has 16 amino acids. V was shortened by 2 bases and J by 0 bases, with 11 bases between the two germline ends. The CDR3 region is CASSYGGTGSNQPQHF. CDR3 in DNA: TGTGCCAGCAGTTACGGAGGGACGGGTAGCAATCAGCCCCAGCATTTT.

Here the CDR3 reads CASSQRGGLGNIQYF. The CDR3 coding sequence is TGCGCCAGCAGCCAGCGGGGGGGCCTAGGAAACATTCAGTACTTC. The chain carries TRBV4-1 and TRBJ2-4, with 9 positions matching TRBD2. V lost 3 bases and J lost 6; bases outside the gene matches: 6. CDR1 and CDR2 (germline): MGHRA, YSYEKL. This CDR3 contains 15 residues.

This rearrangement joins TRBV19 to TRBJ2-2; D not resolved. V was shortened by 8 bases and J by 9 bases, with 10 bases between the two germline ends. Germline V gene data show CDR1 as LNHDA and CDR2 as SQIVND (reference sequence). The CDR3 has 11 amino acids. This CDR3 is CASRSTRELFF. The CDR3 DNA reads as TGTGCCAGTCGTTCAACTCGGGAGCTGTTTTTT.

V is TRBV6-4 and J is TRBJ2-7; 8 nucleotides agree with TRBD2. The germline CDR1 and CDR2 sequences are MRHNA and SNTAGT. This CDR3 contains 19 residues. After removal of 6 bases from V and 2 bases from J, the junction contained 21 bases not matched to a gene. In DNA, the CDR3 is TGTGCCAGCAGAAAAAAGAAGATCGGGCTAGCGGGTATACCCTACGAGCAGTACTTC. This gives the protein CASRKKKIGLAGIPYEQYF.

This clone is a singleton in its sample. The chain employs TRBV7-6 and TRBJ2-1; 11 bases map to TRBD2. The CDR3 runs to 18 residues. V trimming: 3 bases; J trimming: 4 bases; junction bases outside the gene matches: 11. Germline CDR1 is SGHVS and CDR2 is FNYEAQ. The CDR3 DNA is TGTGCCAGCAGCTTTTCTCCTAGCGGGGGGTTGAATTACAATGAGCAGTTCTTC. This translates into CASSFSPSGGLNYNEQFF.